The 5 T cell receptor beta chains below come from one sample, sequenced in a study of long-term antiretroviral therapy in people with HIV. They ran version v3.0 of the immunoSEQ assay at survey level. The protocol was immunoSEQ multiplex PCR, while the TCRdb copy is restricted to in-frame clones and leaves out a portion. The sample has 35,000 or so clones, approximately 85% seen once. The material sequenced was unsorted PBMCs, taken 2.2 years after starting antiretroviral therapy. Every receptor here comes from a young man with HIV.

The chain has TRBV9 and TRBJ2-3; D remains ambiguous. Trimming pared 2 bases from V and 1 base from J, leaving 11 bases between. CDR1 SGDLS and CDR2 YYNGEE come from the germline V gene. This CDR3 has 15 amino acids. The DNA for the CDR3 is TGTGCCAGCAGCGTTTGGGGTCAAGGCACAGATACGCAGTATTTT. It codes for CASSVWGQGTDTQYF.

The sample holds a few counts of this clone. The chain employs TRBV28 and TRBJ1-2; unclear D gene. V lost 5 bases and J lost 4, with 14 bases in between. Germline CDR1 is MDHEN and CDR2 is SYDVKM. This CDR3 is built from 14 residues. The CDR3 region has the DNA TGTGCCAGCAGTCTTCAGGACCTAAGCTATGGCTACACCTTC. This encodes CASSLQDLSYGYTF.

The V gene is TRBV15, the J gene TRBJ1-6; D is unresolved. Germline V gives CDR1 LNHNV, CDR2 YYDKDF (reference sequence). The CDR3 sequence is 16 residues long. Trimming removed 0 bases at V and 3 bases at J, with 9 bases between. The CDR3 DNA is TGTGCCACCAGCAGAGATAGTGGCCTCTATAATTCACCCCTCCACTTT. Encoded protein: CATSRDSGLYNSPLHF. Full variable domain (missing parts from reference TRBV15 and TRBJ1-6): DAMVIQNPRYQVTQFGKPVTLSCSQTLNHNVMYWYQQKSSQAPKLLFHYYDKDFNNEADTPDNFQSRRPNTSFCFLDIRSPGLGDTAMYLCATSRDSGLYNSPLHFGNGTRLTVT.

This chain links TRBV7-3 with TRBJ2-1; TRBD2 matches 9 bases. Germline V lookup: CDR1 SGHTA, CDR2 FQGTGA. J lost 5 bases, V lost 2 bases, and 7 bases had no gene match. CDR3 length: 16 residues. CDR3 residues: CASSLATGTSNNEQFF. CDR3 DNA: TGTGCCAGCAGCTTAGCAACCGGGACTAGCAACAATGAGCAGTTCTTC.

V usage is TRBV21-1 and J usage is TRBJ1-2. TRBV21-1 has pseudogene status. CDR3 length: 12 amino acids. CDR3 nucleotide sequence: TGTGCCACCCACACCGGGGGGGATGGCTACACCTTC. This gives the protein CATHTGGDGYTF.